These 25 T cell receptor beta chains came from one sample sequenced in a study of control samples from healthy donors and cancer patients. TCRdb's table, derived via immunoSEQ multiplex PCR, lists solely in-frame clones and lacks some. The sample lists under 60,000 clones; over 90% were seen once. Sequencing was done on a sample of PBMCs. These receptors were obtained from a woman in her forties or fifties with head and neck cancer.

The V and J genes are TRBV30 and TRBJ1-1; D unclear. Germline values: CDR1 GTSNPN, CDR2 SVGIG (reference sequence). This CDR3 comprises 13 residues. Trimming removed 5 bases from V and 3 bases from J, with 13 bases in between. CDR3 residues: CAWQPNRDTEAFF. For the CDR3, the DNA is TGTGCCTGGCAACCTAATAGGGACACTGAAGCTTTCTTT.

As DNA, the CDR3 is TGTGCCAGCAGTGAAGCCGCCGGGACAGGAGATGGCTACACCTTC. Its translation: CASSEAAGTGDGYTF. V and J are TRBV2 and TRBJ1-2; 8 bases line up with TRBD1. Germline V gene lookup returns CDR1 SNHLY and CDR2 FYNNEI. This CDR3 spans 15 amino acids. V lost 0 bases and J lost 6; bases outside the gene matches: 6.

The chain has TRBV28 and TRBJ1-4, with 8 bases fitting TRBD1. Germline V gene data show CDR1 as MDHEN and CDR2 as SYDVKM. Trimming removed 7 bases from V and 8 bases from J; junction bases left unmatched: 3. The CDR3 totals 12 residues. This CDR3 is CASIGTGEKLFF. In DNA, the CDR3 is TGTGCCAGCATTGGGACAGGCGAAAAACTGTTTTTT. Supplemented by reference TRBV28 and TRBJ1-4, the full variable domain reads DVKVTQSSRYLVKRTGEKVFLECVQDMDHENMFWYRQDPGLGLRLIYFSYDVKMKEKGDIPEGYSVSREKKERFSLILESASTNQTSMYLCASIGTGEKLFFGSGTQLSVL.

The rearrangement links TRBV19 to TRBJ2-7; 7 bases fit TRBD2. J lost 3 bases, V lost 4 bases, and 3 bases had no gene match. Germline CDR1 is LNHDA and CDR2 is SQIVND (reference sequence). CDR3 length: 13 amino acids. CDR3 DNA sequence: TGTGCCAGTAGTAACGCGGGAGTCTACGAGCAGTACTTC. This translates into CASSNAGVYEQYF.

The chain is built from TRBV4-1 and TRBJ2-3, with D tentatively TRBD1 (6 bases). The CDR3 length is 16 residues. Germline assignment: CDR1 MGHRA and CDR2 YSYEKL. V lost 1 base and J lost 3, with 14 bases in between. The CDR3 region has the DNA TGCGCCAGCAGCCAAGGAAGGGCTAGGGGGACAGATACGCAGTATTTT. This gives the protein CASSQGRARGTDTQYF.

The chain joins TRBV6-4 to TRBJ2-3, with 10 positions matching TRBD2. Germline values: CDR1 MRHNA, CDR2 SNTAGT. Trimming took 3 bases from V and 2 from J; bases not matched to a gene: 2. The CDR3 runs to 15 residues. CDR3 sequence reads: CASSESGGATDTQYF. The CDR3 DNA reads as TGTGCCAGCAGTGAAAGCGGGGGGGCCACAGATACGCAGTATTTT.

The chain carries TRBV6-1 and TRBJ1-3; maybe TRBD1 (5 bases). The CDR3 has 16 amino acids. The V gene's germline CDR1 is MNHNS and CDR2 SASEGT. V was cut by 1 base and J by 0 bases, with 10 bases left in between. CDR3 amino acids: CASSEGGGHSGNTIYF. In DNA, the CDR3 is TGTGCCAGCAGTGAAGGGGGCGGTCACTCTGGAAACACCATATATTTT.

This clone was detected once. In the same sample, other DNA sequences code for this CDR3. The CDR3 region is CASSLTGGPSYEQYF. CDR3 coding DNA: TGCGCCAGCAGCTTGACCGGGGGGCCCTCCTACGAGCAGTACTTC. The V call is TRBV5-1, the J call TRBJ2-7; maybe TRBD2 (7 bases). The CDR3 covers 15 residues. Trimming shortened V by 1 base and J by 0 bases, and 11 bases separated the two germline ends. Germline lookup yields CDR1 SGHRS and CDR2 YFSETQ.

This chain uses TRBV5-6 with TRBJ2-7; D is uncertain. The CDR3 has 13 amino acids. Trimming took off 2 bases at V and 1 base at J, with 7 bases between the two ends. Germline CDR1 SGHDT, CDR2 YYEEEE. CDR3 sequence reads: CASSLGRSYEQYF. Written as DNA, the CDR3 is TGTGCCAGCAGCTTAGGACGTTCCTACGAGCAGTACTTC.

The rearrangement joins TRBV30 to TRBJ2-7; 9 positions match TRBD1. The CDR3 sequence is 13 residues long. The V and J ends lost 5 bases and 5 bases, in that order; junction bases with no gene match: 7. Germline V gene lookup returns CDR1 GTSNPN and CDR2 SVGIG (reference sequence). DNA of the CDR3: TGTGCCTGGGAACAGGGGGCAAAGAACGAGCAGTACTTC. Translation gives CAWEQGAKNEQYF.

The gene calls are TRBV2 and TRBJ2-6; D is unclear. CDR1 and CDR2 from the germline V gene are SNHLY and FYNNEI. V lost 5 bases and J 0 bases, leaving 11 bases between the germline ends. This CDR3 is 16 amino acids long. As DNA, the CDR3 is TGTGCCAGCAGTAGGTACCGATCCTCTGGGGCCAACGTCCTGACTTTC. Protein product: CASSRYRSSGANVLTF.

The V gene is TRBV6-1, the J gene TRBJ1-2; 7 bases agree with TRBD1. The germline V gene encodes CDR1 MNHNS and CDR2 SASEGT. Trimming removed 0 bases from V and 8 bases from J; junction bases left unmatched: 6. The CDR3 is 14 residues long. CDR3 nucleotide sequence: TGTGCCAGCAGTGAAGCTTACAGGGGTGGCGGCTACACCTTC. This sequence encodes CASSEAYRGGGYTF.

The chain uses TRBV6-2 or TRBV6-3 and TRBJ2-1, with D maybe TRBD2 (6 bases). Deletions cut 0 bases from V and 3 bases from J, with 12 bases between. The CDR3 spans 16 residues. Per the germline V gene, CDR1 is MNHEY and CDR2 is SVGEGT. DNA of the CDR3: TGTGCCAGCAGTTACTCTAGCGGCCCTTTCTACAATGAGCAGTTCTTC. This sequence encodes CASSYSSGPFYNEQFF.

The chain employs TRBV29-1 and TRBJ2-5; no definite D call. The CDR3 spans 13 residues. Trimming left V 3 bases short and J 5 bases short, with 13 bases between. Germline-derived CDR1 and CDR2 are SQVTM and ANQGSEA. CDR3 region: CSVEGSFRETQYF. CDR3 in DNA: TGCAGCGTTGAGGGCAGTTTCAGGGAGACCCAGTACTTC.

The chain carries TRBV2 and TRBJ2-5; D uncertain. Trimming stripped 6 bases from V and 5 bases from J, with 10 bases between. From germline, CDR1 is SNHLY and CDR2 FYNNEI. The CDR3 is made up of 12 amino acids. The CDR3 protein is CASRPLRETQYF. CDR3 nucleotide sequence: TGTGCCAGCAGGCCACTTCGGGAGACCCAGTACTTC. The full variable domain, in which reference TRBV2 and TRBJ2-5 provide the parts outside the CDR3, is EPEVTQTPSHQVTQMGQEVILRCVPISNHLYFYWYRQILGQKVEFLVSFYNNEISEKSEIFDDQFSVERPDGSNFTLKIRSTKLEDSAMYFCASRPLRETQYFGPGTRLLVL.

CDR3 amino acids: CASSTWGVGAFF. CDR3 nucleotide sequence: TGTGCCAGCAGCACTTGGGGGGTCGGAGCTTTCTTT. The rearrangement joins TRBV7-9 to TRBJ1-1, with D tentatively TRBD1 (5 bases). V lost 5 bases, J lost 10 bases, and 14 bases lay in between. Germline V CDR1 and CDR2: SEHNR, FQNEAQ (reference sequence). The CDR3 consists of 12 residues.

The chain joins TRBV7-2 to TRBJ1-2, with D hard to call. V lost 4 bases and J lost 5, with 8 bases in between. CDR3 length equals 12 residues. Germline lookup yields CDR1 SGHTA and CDR2 FQGNSA. The CDR3 is CASSSRTYGYTF. CDR3 coding DNA: TGTGCCAGCAGCTCCCGGACGTATGGCTACACCTTC.

V usage is TRBV28 and J usage is TRBJ2-1, with D unresolved. Germline loops: CDR1 MDHEN, CDR2 SYDVKM. The CDR3 runs to 14 residues. Trimming cost V 6 bases and J 4 bases, with 13 bases left between them. Here the CDR3 DNA reads TGTGCCAGCAGCCGGGTCTCCATGTACAATGAGCAGTTCTTC. This gives the protein CASSRVSMYNEQFF.

The chain combines TRBV10-3 with TRBJ2-3, with 8 positions matching TRBD1. The CDR3 consists of 14 residues. Germline trimming cut 6 bases from V and 3 bases from J; bases unmatched to any gene: 5. The germline CDR1 and CDR2 sequences are ENHRY and SYGVKD. The CDR3 nucleotides are TGTGCCATCAGCCAGGGGGCGCGGACAGATACGCAGTATTTT. Protein sequence: CAISQGARTDTQYF.

This chain uses TRBV5-4 with TRBJ2-3; TRBD1 matches at 7 bases. There are 15 residues in the CDR3. Germline V CDR1 and CDR2: SGHNT, YYREEE (reference sequence). The J segment lost 0 bases and the V segment lost 4 bases, leaving 5 bases of the junction unmatched. Here the CDR3 DNA reads TGTGCCAGCAGCCCGGGACAGTTTAGCACAGATACGCAGTATTTT. Translating it yields CASSPGQFSTDTQYF.

The rearrangement links TRBV27 to TRBJ2-7; 7 bases map to TRBD1. Germline assignment: CDR1 MNHEY and CDR2 SMNVEV (reference sequence). The CDR3 runs to 16 residues. After removal of 4 bases from V and 5 bases from J, the junction contained 14 bases not matched to a gene. CDR3 in amino acids: CASSSRLPTGTDEQYF. The CDR3 DNA reads as TGTGCCAGCAGTTCTCGCCTCCCGACAGGGACCGACGAGCAGTACTTC.

The chain uses TRBV10-3 and TRBJ2-5; tentative D call: TRBD1 (6 bases). Per the germline V gene, CDR1 is ENHRY and CDR2 is SYGVKD. This CDR3 is 13 amino acids long. Trimming took off 10 bases at V and 3 bases at J, with 15 bases between the two ends. The CDR3 protein is CATAGQTKETQYF. The CDR3 DNA reads TGTGCCACAGCAGGACAGACTAAAGAGACCCAGTACTTC.

This clone was counted between two and nine times. This chain connects TRBV5-5 to TRBJ2-7, with 8 positions matching TRBD1. CDR1 SGHKS and CDR2 YYEKEE come from the germline V gene (reference sequence). The CDR3 covers 15 residues. J gave up 2 bases and V 4 bases, and 8 bases lay outside the gene matches. This CDR3 reads CASSQGDRGPYEQYF. In DNA, the CDR3 is TGTGCCAGCAGCCAAGGAGACAGGGGCCCCTACGAGCAGTACTTC.

The chain employs TRBV2 and TRBJ2-5, with 8 bases aligning to TRBD2. This CDR3 has 16 amino acids. The germline CDR1 and CDR2 sequences are SNHLY and FYNNEI. Trimming removed 6 bases from V and 4 bases from J; junction bases left unmatched: 13. The CDR3 DNA reads TGTGCCAGCAGGGCCCTAACGGGGGGGCCTCGAGAGACCCAGTACTTC. It codes for CASRALTGGPRETQYF. Full variable domain (outside the CDR3, taken from reference TRBV2 and TRBJ2-5): EPEVTQTPSHQVTQMGQEVILRCVPISNHLYFYWYRQILGQKVEFLVSFYNNEISEKSEIFDDQFSVERPDGSNFTLKIRSTKLEDSAMYFCASRALTGGPRETQYFGPGTRLLVL.

The chain recombines TRBV7-2 with TRBJ2-3, with TRBD2 identical over 7 bases. The CDR3 contains 16 residues. The trim removed 1 base at V and 8 bases at J, leaving 12 bases unmatched. Germline CDR1 reads SGHTA; CDR2 reads FQGNSA. The CDR3 nucleotides read TGTGCCAGCAGCTTAGGGGACTACACCCTTGCTCTTACGCAGTATTTT. Translating it yields CASSLGDYTLALTQYF.